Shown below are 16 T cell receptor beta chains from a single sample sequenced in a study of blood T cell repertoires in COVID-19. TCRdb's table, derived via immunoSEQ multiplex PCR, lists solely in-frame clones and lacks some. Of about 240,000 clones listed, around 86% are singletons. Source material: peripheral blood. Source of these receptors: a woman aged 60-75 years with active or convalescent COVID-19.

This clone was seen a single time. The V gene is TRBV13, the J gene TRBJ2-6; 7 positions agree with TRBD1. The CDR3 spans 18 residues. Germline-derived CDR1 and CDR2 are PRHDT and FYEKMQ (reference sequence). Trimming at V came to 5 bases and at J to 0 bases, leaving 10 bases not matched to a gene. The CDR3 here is CASSRGQVVSSGANVLTF. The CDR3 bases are TGTGCCAGCAGCAGAGGACAGGTCGTGAGCTCTGGGGCCAACGTCCTGACTTTC.

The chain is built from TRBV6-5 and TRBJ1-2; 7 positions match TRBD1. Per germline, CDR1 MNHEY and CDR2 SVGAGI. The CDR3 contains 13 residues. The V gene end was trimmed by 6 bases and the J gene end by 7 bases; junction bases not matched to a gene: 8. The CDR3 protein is CASSQDRASGYTF. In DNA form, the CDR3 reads TGTGCCAGCAGCCAAGACAGGGCTAGTGGCTACACCTTC.

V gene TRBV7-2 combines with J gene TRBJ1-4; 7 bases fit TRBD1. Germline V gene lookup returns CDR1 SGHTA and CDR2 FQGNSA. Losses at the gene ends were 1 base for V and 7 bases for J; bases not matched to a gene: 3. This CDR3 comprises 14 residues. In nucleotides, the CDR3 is TGTGCCAGCAGCTTAGGAGACAGGGCTGAAAAACTGTTTTTT. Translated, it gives CASSLGDRAEKLFF.

The CDR3 reads CAWSEGGVQETQYF. The DNA of the CDR3 is TGTGCCTGGAGTGAGGGGGGGGTCCAAGAGACCCAGTACTTC. The V call is TRBV30, the J call TRBJ2-5; the D gene is possibly TRBD2 (7 bases). Trimming took off 1 base at V and 1 base at J, with 10 bases between the two ends. CDR1 is GTSNPN, CDR2 SVGIG, per germline (reference sequence). This CDR3 is 14 amino acids long.

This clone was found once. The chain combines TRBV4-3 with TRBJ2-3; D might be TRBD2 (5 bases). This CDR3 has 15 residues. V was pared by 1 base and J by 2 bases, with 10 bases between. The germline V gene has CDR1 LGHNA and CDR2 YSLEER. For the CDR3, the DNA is TGCGCCAGCAGCCAAGCAGTGGACTTCACAGATACGCAGTATTTT. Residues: CASSQAVDFTDTQYF.

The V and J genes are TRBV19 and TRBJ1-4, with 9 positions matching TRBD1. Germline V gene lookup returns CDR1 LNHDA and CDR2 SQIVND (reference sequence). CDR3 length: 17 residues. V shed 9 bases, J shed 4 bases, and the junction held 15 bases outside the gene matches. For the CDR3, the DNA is TGTGCCAGCTCGGACAGGGGACGAATCTTGAATAATGAAAAACTGTTTTTT. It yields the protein CASSDRGRILNNEKLFF.

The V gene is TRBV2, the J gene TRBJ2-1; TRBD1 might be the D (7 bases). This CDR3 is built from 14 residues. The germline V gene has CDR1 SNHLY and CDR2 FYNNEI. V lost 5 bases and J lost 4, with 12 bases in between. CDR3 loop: CASSPGGGYNEQFF. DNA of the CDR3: TGTGCCAGCAGTCCAGGGGGAGGATACAATGAGCAGTTCTTC.

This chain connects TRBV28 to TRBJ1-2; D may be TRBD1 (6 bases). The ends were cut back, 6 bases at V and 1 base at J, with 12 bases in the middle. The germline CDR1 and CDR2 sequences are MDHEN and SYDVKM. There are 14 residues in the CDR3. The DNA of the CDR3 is TGTGCCAGCAGATTGGGACACTTTAACTATGGCTACACCTTC. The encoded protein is CASRLGHFNYGYTF.

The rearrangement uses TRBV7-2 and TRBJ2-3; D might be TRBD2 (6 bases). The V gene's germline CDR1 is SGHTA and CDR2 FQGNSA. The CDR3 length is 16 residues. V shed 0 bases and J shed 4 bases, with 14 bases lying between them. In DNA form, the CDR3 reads TGTGCCAGCAGCTTAGCGGTGGGGGGTGATGCAGATACGCAGTATTTT. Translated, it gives CASSLAVGGDADTQYF.

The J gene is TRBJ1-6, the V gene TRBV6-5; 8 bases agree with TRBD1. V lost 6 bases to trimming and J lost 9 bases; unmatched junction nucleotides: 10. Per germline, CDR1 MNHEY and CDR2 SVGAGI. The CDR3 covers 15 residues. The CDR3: CASSSGTGLGSPLHF. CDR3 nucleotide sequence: TGTGCCAGCAGCTCCGGGACAGGTTTGGGTTCACCCCTCCACTTT.

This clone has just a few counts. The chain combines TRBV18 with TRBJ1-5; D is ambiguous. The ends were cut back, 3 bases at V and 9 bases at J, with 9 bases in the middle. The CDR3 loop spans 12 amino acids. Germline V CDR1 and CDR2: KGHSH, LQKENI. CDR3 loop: CASSPDSGPQHF. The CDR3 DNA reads TGTGCCAGCTCACCGGATTCGGGGCCCCAGCATTTT.

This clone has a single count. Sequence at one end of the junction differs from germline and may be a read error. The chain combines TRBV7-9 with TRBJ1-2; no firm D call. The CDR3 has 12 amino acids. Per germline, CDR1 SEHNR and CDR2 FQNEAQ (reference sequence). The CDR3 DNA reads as TGTGCCAGCAGCTTGCGCCGGGATACCCAATTCTTC. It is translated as CASSLRRDTQFF.

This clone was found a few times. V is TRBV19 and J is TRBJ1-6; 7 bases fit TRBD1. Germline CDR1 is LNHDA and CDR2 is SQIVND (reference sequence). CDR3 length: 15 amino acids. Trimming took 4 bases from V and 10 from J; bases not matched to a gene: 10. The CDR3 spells CASSRERQGRSPLHF. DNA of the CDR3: TGTGCCAGTAGTAGGGAAAGACAGGGAAGATCACCCCTCCACTTT. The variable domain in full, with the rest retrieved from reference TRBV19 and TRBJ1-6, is DGGITQSPKYLFRKEGQNVTLSCEQNLNHDAMYWYRQDPGQGLRLIYYSQIVNDFQKGDIAEGYSVSREKKESFPLTVTSAQKNPTAFYLCASSRERQGRSPLHFGNGTRLTVT.

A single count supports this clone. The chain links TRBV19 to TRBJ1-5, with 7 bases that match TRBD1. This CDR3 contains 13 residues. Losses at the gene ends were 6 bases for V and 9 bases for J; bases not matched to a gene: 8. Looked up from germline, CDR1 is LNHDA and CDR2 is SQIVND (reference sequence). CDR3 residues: CASSGDSLGPQHF. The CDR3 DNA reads TGTGCCAGTAGCGGGGACAGCTTGGGGCCCCAGCATTTT.

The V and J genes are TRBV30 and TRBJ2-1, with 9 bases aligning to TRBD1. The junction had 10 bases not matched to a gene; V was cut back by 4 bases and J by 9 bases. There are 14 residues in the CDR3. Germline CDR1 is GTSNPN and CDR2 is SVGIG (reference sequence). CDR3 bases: TGTGCCTGGATCTTTGGGACAGGGATCTCTGAGCAGTTCTTC. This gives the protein CAWIFGTGISEQFF.

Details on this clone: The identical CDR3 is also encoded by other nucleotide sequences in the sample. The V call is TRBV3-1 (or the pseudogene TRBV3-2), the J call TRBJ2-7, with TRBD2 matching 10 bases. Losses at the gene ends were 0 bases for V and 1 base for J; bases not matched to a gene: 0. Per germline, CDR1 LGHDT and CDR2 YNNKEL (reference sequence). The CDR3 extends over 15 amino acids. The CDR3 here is CASSQEAGGSYEQYF. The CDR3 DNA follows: TGTGCCAGCAGCCAAGAAGCGGGGGGGTCCTACGAGCAGTACTTC.